These 2 T cell receptor beta chains were sequenced from one sample in a study of T-cell memory formation after mild COVID-19. TCRdb independently ran MiXCR on the 5' RACE reads; one entry per CDR3 protein. This sample has under 550,000 distinct CDR3 sequences, with 18% found just once. The sample consisted of PBMCs or a T cell subset sorted from them (not recorded which). These receptors were obtained from an adult woman who had mild COVID-19 (a few samples of this study predate the infection). Cell type and time point are not known.

This clonotype was counted at least ten times. The chain recombines TRBV6-4 with TRBJ2-3; D possibly corresponds to TRBD2 (5 bases). CDR1 is MRHNA, CDR2 SNTAGT, per germline. The CDR3 is made up of 14 amino acids. V lost 6 bases to trimming and J lost 0 bases, with 10 bases between them. The CDR3 nucleotides read TGTGCCAGCAGCCCGGGGAGCAGCACAGATACGCAGTATTTT. Translation gives CASSPGSSTDTQYF.

Only a few counts were recorded for this clonotype. V is TRBV4-3 and J is TRBJ2-1; perhaps TRBD2 as D (6 bases). Trimming removed 3 bases from V and 0 bases from J, with 12 bases in between. CDR3 length: 16 amino acids. CDR1 and CDR2 (germline): LGHNA, YSLEER. The CDR3 loop reads CASSHSGGSSYNEQFF. The CDR3 DNA reads as TGCGCCAGCAGCCACTCCGGGGGAAGCTCCTACAATGAGCAGTTCTTC.